This TCR beta chain is from a study of control samples from healthy donors and cancer patients. The assay was immunoSEQ multiplex PCR, and TCRdb's table has in-frame clones only and misses some. The sample holds about 53,000 clones, about 85% seen once. The germline V gene has CDR1 MDHEN and CDR2 SYDVKM. Trimming removed 6 bases from V and 12 bases from J; junction bases left unmatched: 14. CDR3 length equals 14 residues. Sequencing used PBMCs. This clonotype was sampled from a man aged 55 to 69 with head and neck cancer. The V gene is TRBV28, the J gene TRBJ2-1; TRBD1 matches 7 bases. The CDR3 here is CASRPTTGARGQFF. As DNA, the CDR3 is TGTGCCAGCAGACCAACCACAGGGGCCCGAGGGCAGTTCTTC. Drawing the rest from reference TRBV28 and TRBJ2-1, the complete variable domain is DVKVTQSSRYLVKRTGEKVFLECVQDMDHENMFWYRQDPGLGLRLIYFSYDVKMKEKGDIPEGYSVSREKKERFSLILESASTNQTSMYLCASRPTTGARGQFFGPGTRLTVL.